This is a list of T cell receptor beta chains from one sample in a study of CD8+CD57+ T cells in acquired aplastic anemia. One entry per CDR3 protein results from TCRdb running MiXCR on the reads. The sample includes about 220,000 distinct CDR3 sequences, 30% to 35% of them seen just once. The specimen was sorted CD4+, CD8+, or CD8+CD57+ T cells (not recorded which) from PBMCs. Source of these receptors: a human donor in good health, serving as a control. CDR3s include the opening cysteine and the closing phenylalanine or tryptophan. Each record gives: J gene, V gene, CDR3 protein.

TRBJ2-1 TRBV7-3 CASTLDGGVYNEQFF
TRBJ1-2 TRBV7-9 CASSPLLTGNYGYTF
TRBJ2-5 TRBV6-1 CASSPSGAGSGVIETQYF
TRBJ1-6 TRBV10-3 CAAVETRTYNSPLHF
TRBJ1-2 TRBV20-1 CSATRGERGYTF
TRBJ2-7 TRBV20-1 CSARGGGAGVSYEQYF
TRBJ2-3 TRBV7-3 CASSLYGGTRDTQYF
TRBJ2-1 TRBV24-1 CATSDPFLGGAHFSFNEQFF
TRBJ1-5 TRBV6-1 CASRPNPGLSNQPQHF
TRBJ1-1 TRBV6-2/TRBV6-3 CASSYSSRGNTEAFF
TRBJ2-5 TRBV20-1 CSARNSQLAGGWETQYF
TRBJ2-3 TRBV4-1 CASSQRQATTDTQYF